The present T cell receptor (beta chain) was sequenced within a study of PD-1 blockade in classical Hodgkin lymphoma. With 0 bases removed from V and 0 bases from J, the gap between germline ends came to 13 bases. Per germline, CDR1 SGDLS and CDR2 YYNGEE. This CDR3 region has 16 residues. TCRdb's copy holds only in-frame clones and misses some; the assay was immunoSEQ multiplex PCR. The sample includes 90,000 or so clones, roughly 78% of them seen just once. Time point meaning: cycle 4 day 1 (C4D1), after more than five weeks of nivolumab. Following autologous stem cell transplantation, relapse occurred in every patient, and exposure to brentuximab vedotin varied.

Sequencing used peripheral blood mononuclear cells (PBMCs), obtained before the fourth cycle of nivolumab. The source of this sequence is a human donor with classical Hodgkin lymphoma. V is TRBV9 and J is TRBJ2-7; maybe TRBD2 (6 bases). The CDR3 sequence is CASSVASAGSSYEQYF. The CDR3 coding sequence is TGTGCCAGCAGCGTAGCCTCGGCGGGAAGCTCCTACGAGCAGTACTTC.